A single sample is the source of the 12 T cell receptor beta chains below, sequenced in a study of blood T cells in healthy people across ages. The authors ran a second PCR of roughly 6 to 12 cycles using a sample-barcoded 5' primer and a J-beta primer mix. Via MiXCR, TCRdb re-called the 5' RACE reads, giving one row per CDR3 protein. This sample has over a million distinct CDR3 sequences, with roughly 43% found just once. Sequencing was done on a sample of blood. The source is a woman aged 18 to 35 in good health.

In this sample, this clonotype turned up a few times. The rearrangement links TRBV29-1 to TRBJ1-4; a weak D match, TRBD1 (5 bases). The CDR3 spans 14 residues. Trimming pared 1 base from V and 4 bases from J, leaving 10 bases between. CDR1 and CDR2 (germline): SQVTM, ANQGSEA. The CDR3 loop is CSVEVQGYNEKLFF. Here the CDR3 DNA reads TGCAGCGTTGAAGTGCAGGGCTATAATGAAAAACTGTTTTTT.

V usage is TRBV14 and J usage is TRBJ2-7, with D possibly being TRBD2 (5 bases). V was pared by 7 bases and J by 0 bases, with 10 bases between. This CDR3 is 13 amino acids long. Germline V gene sequence: CDR1 SGHDN, CDR2 FVKESK. In nucleotides, the CDR3 is TGTGCCAGCAAAGCGGTAGCCTCCTACGAGCAGTACTTC. Protein: CASKAVASYEQYF.

The V gene is TRBV20-1, the J gene TRBJ1-5; possible D gene TRBD1, 6 bases. V dropped 6 bases and J dropped 2 bases, with 17 bases sitting between them. Germline CDR1 reads DFQATT; CDR2 reads SNEGSKA (reference sequence). The CDR3 has 15 amino acids. CDR3 sequence: CSASEGRGGNQPQHF. The CDR3, as DNA: TGCAGTGCCAGTGAGGGCAGGGGCGGCAATCAGCCCCAGCATTTT.

The chain employs TRBV5-1 and TRBJ2-4; tentatively, D is TRBD1 (5 bases). The CDR3 is 17 residues long. Germline V gene data show CDR1 as SGHRS and CDR2 as YFSETQ. The V and J ends lost 0 bases and 3 bases respectively, with 16 bases between them. Here the CDR3 reads CASSLDHLGVVKNIQYF. The CDR3 bases are TGCGCCAGCAGCTTGGACCACTTAGGGGTAGTCAAAAACATTCAGTACTTC.

The gene calls are TRBV10-2 and TRBJ2-5; 12 bases fit TRBD2. The better agreement between TRBJ2-7 and the DNA end casts doubt on the J call. This CDR3 has 14 residues. Germline V gene sequence: CDR1 WSHSY, CDR2 SAAADI. In DNA form, the CDR3 reads TGCGCCAGCATTCCTAGCGGGAGGGCCAACGAGCAGTACTTC. It yields the protein CASIPSGRANEQYF.

The CDR3 loop is CASRIAGPTEAFF. DNA of the CDR3: TGTGCCAGCAGGATAGCCGGGCCCACTGAAGCTTTCTTT. This chain connects TRBV6-6 to TRBJ1-1; D is unresolved. V was cut by 6 bases and J by 4 bases, with 12 bases left in between. The CDR3 sequence is 13 residues long. Looked up from germline, CDR1 is MNHNY and CDR2 is SVGAGI (reference sequence).

This chain links TRBV4-1 with TRBJ2-1; weak D call: TRBD2 (5 bases). Trimming took off 4 bases at V and 6 bases at J, with 19 bases between the two ends. The CDR3 totals 16 residues. Germline V gene data show CDR1 as MGHRA and CDR2 as YSYEKL. The CDR3 DNA follows: TGCGCCAGCAGCCTAAGTGGGGAGATTACCTTCAATGAGCAGTTCTTC. This codes for CASSLSGEITFNEQFF.

This clonotype was found a few times. The chain employs TRBV7-9 and TRBJ1-2, with a possible D match to TRBD1 (5 bases). V dropped 8 bases and J dropped 8 bases, with 15 bases sitting between them. Germline CDR1 SEHNR, CDR2 FQNEAQ (reference sequence). The CDR3 sequence is 12 residues long. Here the CDR3 DNA reads TGTGCCAGCGTCCGGGCCGGGGGAGGCTACACCTTC. It encodes CASVRAGGGYTF.

This clonotype was counted a few times. As DNA, the CDR3 is TGTGCCAGCAGCCAAGGGGACAGGGGATGGGATGGCTACACCTTC. As protein: CASSQGDRGWDGYTF. The rearrangement joins TRBV4-2 to TRBJ1-2; 10 nucleotides agree with TRBD1. The CDR3 length is 15 residues. From germline, CDR1 is LGHNA and CDR2 YNFKEQ. V was clipped by 1 base and J by 6 bases; unmatched bases: 5.

The sample holds a few counts of this clonotype. The chain links TRBV27 to TRBJ2-7; 7 nucleotides match TRBD2. The J segment lost 2 bases and the V segment lost 5 bases, leaving 6 bases of the junction unmatched. The length of the CDR3 is 14 residues. Germline V gene lookup returns CDR1 MNHEY and CDR2 SMNVEV (reference sequence). The CDR3 sequence is CASSTSGAAYEQYF. In DNA form, the CDR3 reads TGTGCCAGCAGTACGAGCGGGGCAGCCTACGAGCAGTACTTC.

The rearrangement uses TRBV18 and TRBJ2-7; D gene uncertain. The CDR3 loop spans 12 amino acids. Trimming pared 6 bases from V and 5 bases from J, leaving 11 bases between. Germline V lookup: CDR1 KGHSH, CDR2 LQKENI. Here the CDR3 DNA reads TGTGCCAGCTCGCCAAGGGTCCACGAGCAGTACTTC. Protein product: CASSPRVHEQYF.

This rearrangement joins TRBV6-5 to TRBJ1-5; no clear D gene. CDR3 length equals 15 residues. The V end lost 7 bases, the J end lost 11 bases, and 24 bases lay between the germline ends. The germline V gene has CDR1 MNHEY and CDR2 SVGAGI. DNA of the CDR3: TGTGCCAGCACCCCCCTAGCGGGAAGGTTGGAGACCCAGCATTTT. Protein: CASTPLAGRLETQHF.